Sequencing of this T cell receptor beta chain was carried out in a study of T cell repertoires in cytomegalovirus infection. TCRdb re-called the reads with MiXCR, one entry per CDR3 protein. The data show hundreds of thousands of distinct CDR3 sequences, around 32% seen once. Germline V gene lookup returns CDR1 MNHEY and CDR2 SVGAGI. V trimming: 7 bases; J trimming: 4 bases; junction bases outside the gene matches: 4. The CDR3 consists of 13 residues. In its sample, this clonotype was seen once. The target antigen is unknown. Sequenced material: cultured PBMCs, taken from culture after CMV antigen stimulation. This clonotype originated in a human donor in good health (CMV status not recorded). Some clones in this sample may be carry-over from other donors' samples. This sequence joins TRBV6-5 and TRBJ2-1, with TRBD2 identical over 7 bases. CDR3 bases: TGTGCCAGCAAAAGCGGGATATACAATGAGCAGTTCTTC. This encodes CASKSGIYNEQFF.